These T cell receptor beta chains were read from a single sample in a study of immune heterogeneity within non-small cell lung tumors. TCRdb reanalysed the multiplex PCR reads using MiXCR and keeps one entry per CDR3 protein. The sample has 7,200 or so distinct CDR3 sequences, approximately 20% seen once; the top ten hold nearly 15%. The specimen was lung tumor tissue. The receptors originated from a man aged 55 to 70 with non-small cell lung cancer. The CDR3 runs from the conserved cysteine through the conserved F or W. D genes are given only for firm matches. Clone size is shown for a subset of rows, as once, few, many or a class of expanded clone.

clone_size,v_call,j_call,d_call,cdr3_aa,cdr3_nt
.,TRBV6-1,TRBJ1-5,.,CASSEFRNGVFQPQHF,TGTGCCAGCAGTGAATTTCGGAACGGGGTTTTTCAGCCCCAGCATTTT
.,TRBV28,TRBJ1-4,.,CASSLRGATNEKLFF,TGTGCCAGCAGTTTAAGGGGGGCAACTAATGAAAAACTGTTTTTT
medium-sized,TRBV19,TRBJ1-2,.,CASSPDSFYGYTF,TGTGCCAGTAGTCCGGATTCCTTTTATGGCTACACCTTC
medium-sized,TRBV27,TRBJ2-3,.,CASSPRGITSTDTQYF,TGTGCCAGCAGTCCAAGGGGGATTACTAGCACAGATACGCAGTATTTT
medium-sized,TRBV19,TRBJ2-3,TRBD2,CASSQSSGSADTQYF,TGTGCCAGTAGTCAATCAAGCGGGAGCGCAGATACGCAGTATTTT
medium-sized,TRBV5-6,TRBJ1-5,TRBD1,CASSLFRDSYSNQPQHF,TGTGCCAGCAGCTTGTTCCGGGACAGCTATAGCAATCAGCCCCAGCATTTT
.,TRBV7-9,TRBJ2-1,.,CASSLAAPNEQFF,TGTGCCAGCAGCTTAGCAGCGCCCAATGAGCAGTTCTTC
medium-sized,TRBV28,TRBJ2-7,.,CASSLRDYEQYF,TGTGCCAGCAGTTTACGGGACTACGAGCAGTACTTC
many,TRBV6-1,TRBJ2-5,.,CASRDNNQETQYF,TGTGCCAGCCGGGACAATAATCAAGAGACCCAGTACTTC
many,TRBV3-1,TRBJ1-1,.,CASSQDQLAFF,TGTGCCAGCAGCCAAGATCAGCTGGCTTTCTTT
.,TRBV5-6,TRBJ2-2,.,CASSLHMAIGGGELFF,TGTGCCAGCAGCCTCCACATGGCTATCGGGGGCGGGGAGCTGTTTTTT
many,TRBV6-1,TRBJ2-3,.,CATGGRDRTDTQYF,TGTGCCACGGGGGGCCGGGATCGCACAGATACGCAGTATTTT
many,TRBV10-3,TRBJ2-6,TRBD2,CAISGATSYGANVLTF,TGTGCCATCAGTGGAGCGACTAGCTATGGGGCCAACGTCCTGACTTTC
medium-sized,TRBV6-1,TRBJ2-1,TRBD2,CASSKTSRSYNEQFF,TGTGCCAGCAGTAAGACTAGCCGCTCCTACAATGAGCAGTTCTTC
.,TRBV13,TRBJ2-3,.,CASSLAGCSTDTQYF,TGTGCCAGCAGCTTAGCCGGGTGTTCCACAGATACGCAGTATTTT
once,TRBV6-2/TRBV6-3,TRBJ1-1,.,CASSYHKNTEALF,TGTGCCAGCAGTTACCACAAAAACACTGAAGCTTTATTT
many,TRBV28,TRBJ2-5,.,CASSLLGSSQETQYF,TGTGCCAGCAGTTTACTAGGCAGCTCGCAAGAGACCCAGTACTTC
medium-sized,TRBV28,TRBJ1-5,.,CASSLRGNNQPQHF,TGTGCCAGCAGTTTAAGGGGGAACAATCAGCCCCAGCATTTT
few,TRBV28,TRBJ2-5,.,CASSLGGRLETQYF,TGTGCCAGCAGTTTAGGAGGGAGATTGGAGACCCAGTACTTC
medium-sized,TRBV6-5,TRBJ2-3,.,CASSYSQGTDTQYF,TGTGCCAGCAGTTACTCTCAGGGAACAGATACGCAGTATTTT
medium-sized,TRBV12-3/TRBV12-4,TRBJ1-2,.,CASSLVQVGYTF,TGTGCCAGCAGTTTGGTCCAGGTTGGCTACACCTTC
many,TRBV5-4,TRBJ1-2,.,CASSQLGSPGYTF,TGTGCCAGCAGCCAGTTGGGTTCGCCTGGCTACACCTTC
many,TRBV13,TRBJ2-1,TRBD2,CASSLTSGTRDEQFF,TGTGCCAGCAGCTTGACTAGCGGGACCCGGGATGAGCAGTTCTTC
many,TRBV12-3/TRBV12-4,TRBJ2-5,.,CASSLSRVGETQYF,TGTGCCAGCAGTTTATCCAGGGTAGGAGAGACCCAGTACTTC
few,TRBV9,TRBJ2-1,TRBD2,CASSVDQAGGGYEQFF,TGTGCCAGCAGCGTAGATCAGGCGGGAGGGGGCTATGAGCAGTTCTTC
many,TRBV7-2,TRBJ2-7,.,CASSLGFHPIYEQYF,TGTGCCAGCAGCTTAGGTTTCCATCCCATCTACGAGCAGTACTTC
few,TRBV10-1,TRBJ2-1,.,CASSEGGPHNEQFF,TGCGCCAGCAGTGAGGGAGGGCCACACAATGAGCAGTTCTTC
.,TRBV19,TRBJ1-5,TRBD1,CASRGGQGANQPQNF,TGTGCCAGTAGGGGGGGACAGGGAGCCAATCAGCCCCAGAATTTT
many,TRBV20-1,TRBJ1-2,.,CSARVANFYGYTF,TGCAGTGCTAGAGTTGCAAACTTCTATGGCTACACCTTC
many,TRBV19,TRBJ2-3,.,CASSISGTSTDTQYF,TGTGCCAGTAGTATATCCGGGACTAGCACAGATACGCAGTATTTT
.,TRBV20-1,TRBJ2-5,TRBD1,CSALTGGEETQYF,TGCAGTGCTCTTACAGGGGGCGAAGAGACCCAGTACTTC
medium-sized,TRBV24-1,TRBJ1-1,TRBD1,CATSEHRQGETAFF,TGTGCCACCAGTGAACATCGACAGGGGGAGACGGCTTTCTTT
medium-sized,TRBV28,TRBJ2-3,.,CASSYNRDTQYF,TGTGCCAGCAGCTATAACAGAGATACGCAGTATTTT
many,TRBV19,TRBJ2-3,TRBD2,CASSPTSGTLYSTDTQYF,TGTGCCAGTAGCCCAACTAGCGGGACCCTCTATAGCACAGATACGCAGTATTTT
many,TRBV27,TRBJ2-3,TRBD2,CASSTGTSKIDTQYF,TGTGCCAGCAGCACTGGGACTAGCAAGATAGATACGCAGTATTTT
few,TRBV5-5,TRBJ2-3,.,CASSGTTGAPSTDTQYF,TGTGCCAGCAGCGGGACGACCGGAGCTCCTAGCACAGATACGCAGTATTTT
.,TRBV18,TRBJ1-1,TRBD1,CARSPLTWDRGEAFF,TGTGCCAGATCACCACTAACCTGGGACAGGGGTGAAGCTTTCTTT
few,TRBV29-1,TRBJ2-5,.,CSDREGAETQYF,TGCAGCGACCGGGAGGGGGCAGAGACCCAGTACTTC
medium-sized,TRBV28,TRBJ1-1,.,CASSLKGSTEAFF,TGTGCCAGCAGTTTAAAGGGGAGCACTGAAGCTTTCTTT
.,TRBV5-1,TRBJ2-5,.,CASSGVGETRYF,TGCGCCAGCAGCGGGGTGGGGGAGACCCGGTACTTC
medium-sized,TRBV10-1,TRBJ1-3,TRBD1,CASASGQGGNTIYF,TGCGCCAGCGCCAGCGGACAGGGTGGAAACACCATATATTTT
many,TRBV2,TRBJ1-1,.,CASGTLNTEAFF,TGTGCCAGCGGGACCCTGAACACTGAAGCTTTCTTT
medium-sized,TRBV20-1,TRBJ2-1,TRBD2,CSAGGLVDEQFF,TGCAGTGCTGGAGGACTAGTCGATGAGCAGTTCTTC
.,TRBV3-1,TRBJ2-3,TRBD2,CASSPYSAGGDTQYF,TGTGCCAGCAGCCCCTACTCGGCGGGAGGAGATACGCAGTATTTT
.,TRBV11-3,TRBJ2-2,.,CASSLGCHTGELFF,TGTGCCAGCAGCTTAGGATGTCACACCGGGGAGCTGTTTTTT
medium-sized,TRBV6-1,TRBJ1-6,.,CASSEGFDSPLHF,TGTGCCAGCAGTGAGGGGTTCGATTCACCCCTCCACTTT
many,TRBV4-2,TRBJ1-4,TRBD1,CASSPGTGSEKLFF,TGTGCCAGCAGCCCCGGGACAGGGAGTGAAAAACTGTTTTTT
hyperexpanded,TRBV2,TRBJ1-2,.,CASESSDTQSIRGYTF,TGTGCCAGCGAGAGTAGCGACACACAGAGCATTCGTGGCTACACCTTC